The source of this TCR beta chain is a study of shared clonotypes between healthy human individuals. Some clones are missing from TCRdb's copy, which holds only in-frame ones; the method was immunoSEQ multiplex PCR. Altogether about 1.5 million clones are present, 98% being singletons, with the ten largest covering approximately 0.44%. In germline, CDR1 is MNHEY, CDR2 SVGAGI. The CDR3 is 13 residues long. Trimming removed 7 bases from V and 6 bases from J, with 15 bases in between. This receptor was taken from a man between 25 and 39 years old in good health. This chain links TRBV6-5 with TRBJ1-2; D remains ambiguous. Sequenced material: naive CD4+ T cells sorted from blood. Subset specified: CD45RA+ positively selected. The DNA of the CDR3 is TGTGCCAGCAAGAGGGCGCCTAGGGATGGCTACACCTTC. Its protein is CASKRAPRDGYTF.